In its sample, the clone carrying this T cell receptor beta chain was seen once. No antigen is known for it. This specimen comes from a study of response to subunit inactivated influenza vaccine. TCRdb fed the RT-PCR reads into MiXCR, producing one record per CDR3 protein. The table shows about 800,000 distinct CDR3 sequences, with approximately 21% occurring only once. Study-wide results and caveats: That few new T cells are recruited by each seasonal influenza vaccination was the authors' suggestion.

Per the germline V gene, CDR1 is MDHEN and CDR2 is SYDVKM. This CDR3 region has 16 residues. V was clipped by 3 bases and J by 7 bases; unmatched bases: 7. This TCR was sampled from a man aged 45 to 65 who received an inactivated influenza vaccine. The genes are TRBV28 and TRBJ1-5, with TRBD1 matching over 12 bases. This specimen was PBMCs from blood, taken roughly 5 days after vaccination. The CDR3: CASSFIGTGGWQPQHF. The CDR3 DNA sequence: TGTGCCAGCAGTTTTATCGGGACAGGGGGCTGGCAGCCCCAGCATTTT.